Presented here are 27 T cell receptor beta chains from one specimen sequenced in a study of T cell responses to AZD1222 COVID-19 vaccine. Using immunoSEQ multiplex PCR, the repertoire was profiled, and TCRdb retains in-frame clones only, with some absent. The profile shows some 100,000 clones, roughly nine tenths of them singletons. Sequencing used peripheral blood, obtained on day 0 of AZD1222 vaccination. Receptors were obtained from an adult in good health.

The V and J genes are TRBV30 and TRBJ2-1; no firm D call. The V gene lost 4 bases and the J gene lost 3 bases, with 13 bases spanning the gap. Germline V lookup: CDR1 GTSNPN, CDR2 SVGIG (reference sequence). This CDR3 is built from 14 residues. The CDR3 is CAWTLGKGYNEQFF. The CDR3 nucleotides are TGTGCCTGGACGTTAGGGAAGGGCTACAATGAGCAGTTCTTC.

This clone was seen a single time. The J gene is TRBJ2-7, the V gene TRBV7-5; the table's D call of TRBD2 was not tested on the DNA. TRBV7-5 constitutes a pseudogene. The CDR3 is 16 amino acids. The DNA of the CDR3 is TGTGTCAGACCCCGCTGCGGGCAGACTAGCTCCTACGAGCAGTACTTC. This sequence encodes CVRPRCGQTSSYEQYF.

Only one count was recorded for this clone. J is TRBJ1-1 and V is TRBV4-3; D may be TRBD1 (5 bases). Per germline, CDR1 LGHNA and CDR2 YSLEER. Trimming shortened V by 8 bases and J by 5 bases, and 15 bases separated the two germline ends. This CDR3 has 13 residues. The DNA for the CDR3 is TGCGCCAGCGTTACAAGAGGGGTAACTGAAGCTTTCTTT. Protein: CASVTRGVTEAFF.

The chain links TRBV12-3 or TRBV12-4 to TRBJ1-1; D is possibly TRBD1 (5 bases). V lost 7 bases to trimming and J lost 1 base, with 7 bases between them. The CDR3 has 12 amino acids. The CDR3 loop is CASIRGNTEAFF. Here the CDR3 DNA reads TGTGCCAGCATAAGGGGGAACACTGAAGCTTTCTTT.

The chain joins TRBV28 to TRBJ1-1; D unclear. This CDR3 comprises 14 residues. Trimming pared 2 bases from V and 3 bases from J, leaving 10 bases between. Germline loops: CDR1 MDHEN, CDR2 SYDVKM. CDR3: CASSLHKMYTEAFF. Written as DNA, the CDR3 is TGTGCCAGCAGTTTACACAAAATGTACACTGAAGCTTTCTTT.

This clone has a single count. The chain combines TRBV6-2 or TRBV6-3 with TRBJ1-5; tentative D call: TRBD1 (5 bases). Trimming took 4 bases from V and 6 from J, leaving 16 bases between them. CDR1 is MNHEY, CDR2 SVGEGT, per germline. The CDR3 has 15 amino acids. The CDR3 sequence is CASSSEIGAPQPQHF. CDR3 nucleotide sequence: TGTGCCAGCAGTTCTGAGATTGGGGCCCCTCAGCCCCAGCATTTT.

The chain recombines TRBV7-3 with TRBJ2-7, with D possibly matching TRBD1 (6 bases). Germline CDR1 reads SGHTA; CDR2 reads FQGTGA. This CDR3 has 14 amino acids. V gave up 5 bases and J gave up 5 bases, with 16 bases separating them. CDR3 protein: CASSPGHFLHEQYF. The DNA of the CDR3 is TGTGCCAGCAGCCCGGGACACTTTTTGCACGAGCAGTACTTC.

This clone came up once. The V gene is TRBV9, the J gene TRBJ1-6; D perhaps matches TRBD1 (6 bases). The CDR3 contains 14 residues. Germline CDR1 SGDLS, CDR2 YYNGEE. Trimming shortened V by 0 bases and J by 7 bases, and 8 bases separated the two germline ends. CDR3 loop: CASSVGTGNSPLHF. Here the CDR3 DNA reads TGTGCCAGCAGCGTAGGAACAGGGAATTCACCCCTCCACTTT.

The chain uses TRBV10-2 and TRBJ2-2; D ambiguous. The V gene lost 5 bases and the J gene lost 7 bases, with 5 bases spanning the gap. The CDR3 sequence is 11 residues long. Germline CDR1 reads WSHSY; CDR2 reads SAAADI. CDR3 sequence: CASSLVGELFF. CDR3 nucleotide sequence: TGCGCCAGCAGTTTGGTCGGGGAGCTGTTTTTT.

This clone turned up a few times. V usage is TRBV28 and J usage is TRBJ2-5; TRBD1 agrees at 7 bases. CDR1 is MDHEN and CDR2 is SYDVKM in the germline V gene. The CDR3 has 15 residues. V lost 5 bases, J lost 4 bases, and 10 bases stayed unmatched. DNA of the CDR3: TGTGCCAGCAGTCCCAGGGGACAGACCCGAGAGACCCAGTACTTC. Its translation: CASSPRGQTRETQYF. Full variable domain (missing parts from reference TRBV28 and TRBJ2-5): DVKVTQSSRYLVKRTGEKVFLECVQDMDHENMFWYRQDPGLGLRLIYFSYDVKMKEKGDIPEGYSVSREKKERFSLILESASTNQTSMYLCASSPRGQTRETQYFGPGTRLLVL.

The V call is TRBV2, the J call TRBJ2-5; a possible D gene is TRBD2 (7 bases). Germline CDR1 SNHLY, CDR2 FYNNEI. V lost 7 bases, J lost 4 bases, and 16 bases lay in between. The CDR3 totals 14 residues. The CDR3 protein is CASKKGGRGETQYF. CDR3 coding DNA: TGTGCCAGCAAGAAGGGGGGGAGAGGAGAGACCCAGTACTTC.

This chain joins TRBV14 and TRBJ1-2; D remains unclear. The length of the CDR3 is 13 residues. V was trimmed by 4 bases and J by 0 bases, leaving 6 bases between them. Germline-derived CDR1 and CDR2 are SGHDN and FVKESK. CDR3 sequence (DNA): TGTGCCAGCAGCCCTATTACTAACTATGGCTACACCTTC. Translated, it gives CASSPITNYGYTF.

V gene TRBV7-6 combines with J gene TRBJ2-3; the D gene is possibly TRBD2 (6 bases). V was clipped by 1 base and J by 2 bases, with 13 bases between them. The CDR3 length is 16 residues. CDR1 is SGHVS and CDR2 is FNYEAQ in the germline V gene. This CDR3 is CASSLGWGVSTDTQYF. CDR3 in DNA: TGTGCCAGCAGCTTAGGCTGGGGGGTATCCACAGATACGCAGTATTTT.

V usage is TRBV5-1 and J usage is TRBJ2-2, with D perhaps TRBD1 (6 bases). The ends were cut back, 9 bases at V and 0 bases at J, with 9 bases in the middle. The CDR3 extends over 13 amino acids. Germline loops: CDR1 SGHRS, CDR2 YFSETQ. The CDR3, as DNA: TGCGCCATCAGGGGCCCGAACACCGGGGAGCTGTTTTTT. Its protein is CAIRGPNTGELFF. The whole variable domain, filled in from reference TRBV5-1 and TRBJ2-2, reads KAGVTQTPRYLIKTRGQQVTLSCSPISGHRSVSWYQQTPGQGLQFLFEYFSETQRNKGNFPGRFSGRQFSNSRSEMNVSTLELGDSALYLCAIRGPNTGELFFGEGSRLTVL.

The CDR3 DNA is TGTGCCAGCAGGGAAAGGGGGCGTGGGTCCTACGAGCAGTACTTC. Translation: CASRERGRGSYEQYF. The V and J genes are TRBV5-6 and TRBJ2-7; 7 nucleotides agree with TRBD1. V dropped 5 bases and J dropped 1; count of bases not matched to a gene: 9. CDR1 is SGHDT and CDR2 is YYEEEE in the germline V gene. The CDR3 has 15 residues.

The V gene is TRBV27, the J gene TRBJ2-7; a possible D gene is TRBD2 (7 bases). The CDR3 has 14 amino acids. V was cut by 8 bases and J by 7 bases, with 21 bases left in between. Germline CDR1 is MNHEY and CDR2 is SMNVEV (reference sequence). The CDR3 spells CASRGAGVPNEQYF. The CDR3 nucleotides are TGTGCCAGCCGGGGGGCGGGGGTCCCCAATGAGCAGTACTTC.

This clone has just one count. The chain has TRBV19 and TRBJ2-1; either TRBD1 or TRBD2 may supply D (5 bases each). CDR3 length: 14 amino acids. V dropped 3 bases and J dropped 1 base, with 7 bases sitting between them. Germline CDR1 LNHDA, CDR2 SQIVND (reference sequence). CDR3 sequence: CASSIGGSYNEQFF. CDR3 DNA sequence: TGTGCCAGTAGTATTGGGGGTTCCTACAATGAGCAGTTCTTC.

The chain is built from TRBV5-4 and TRBJ2-3; 7 bases line up with TRBD1. This CDR3 has 15 amino acids. V was clipped by 3 bases and J by 2 bases; unmatched bases: 6. The germline V gene has CDR1 SGHNT and CDR2 YYREEE (reference sequence). This CDR3 reads CASSSWDSPTDTQYF. In DNA, the CDR3 is TGTGCCAGCAGCTCCTGGGACAGCCCCACAGATACGCAGTATTTT.

The V gene is TRBV6-5, the J gene TRBJ1-2, with 7 bases identical to TRBD1. V lost 6 bases and J lost 0; bases outside the gene matches: 7. The germline V gene encodes CDR1 MNHEY and CDR2 SVGAGI. CDR3 length equals 15 residues. CDR3 amino acids: CASSTTGNPNYGYTF. The CDR3 DNA sequence: TGTGCCAGCAGCACGACAGGGAACCCTAACTATGGCTACACCTTC.

The chain has TRBV11-2 and TRBJ1-1; D ambiguous. The CDR3 is 13 amino acids. Germline-derived CDR1 and CDR2 are SGHAT and FQNNGV. V was cut by 4 bases and J by 1 base, with 7 bases left in between. CDR3 bases: TGTGCCAGCAGCTCCCTAAAGAACACTGAAGCTTTCTTT. Protein: CASSSLKNTEAFF.

The CDR3 here is CASSLNSRGTQETQYF. CDR3 nucleotides: TGTGCCAGCAGCTTAAACTCCAGGGGAACACAAGAGACCCAGTACTTC. The chain links TRBV7-2 to TRBJ2-5, with TRBD1 as a possible D gene (6 bases). V lost 2 bases and J 2 bases, leaving 15 bases between the germline ends. The germline CDR1 and CDR2 sequences are SGHTA and FQGNSA. The CDR3 spans 16 residues.

The chain links TRBV10-1 to TRBJ1-1, with D perhaps matching TRBD1 (5 bases). Germline CDR1 WNHNN, CDR2 SYGVQD (reference sequence). This CDR3 contains 15 residues. The ends were cut back, 4 bases at V and 5 bases at J, with 17 bases in the middle. Written as DNA, the CDR3 is TGCGCCAGCAGTGTAAAGGTCGAGGGGCGGACTGAAGCTTTCTTT. This gives the protein CASSVKVEGRTEAFF.

This clone appeared a single time. The chain links TRBV6-5 to TRBJ2-2, with a possible D match to TRBD2 (7 bases). The germline CDR1 and CDR2 sequences are MNHEY and SVGAGI. The CDR3 runs to 14 residues. V gave up 7 bases and J gave up 7 bases, with 16 bases separating them. The CDR3 bases are TGTGCCAGCAAAAGAGGGGGGGCGGTCGGGGAGCTGTTTTTT. Translated, it gives CASKRGGAVGELFF.

The chain recombines TRBV6-4 with TRBJ1-1; D not resolved. Per germline, CDR1 MRHNA and CDR2 SNTAGT. The CDR3 has 13 amino acids. V gave up 6 bases and J gave up 1 base, with 9 bases separating them. This CDR3 is CASRERANTEAFF. DNA of the CDR3: TGTGCCAGCAGAGAAAGAGCGAACACTGAAGCTTTCTTT.

The genes are TRBV5-1 and TRBJ2-3, with TRBD2 identical over 8 bases. CDR1 is SGHRS, CDR2 YFSETQ, per germline. The junction had 15 bases not matched to a gene; V was cut back by 3 bases and J by 6 bases. The length of the CDR3 is 17 residues. CDR3 bases: TGCGCCAGCAGCTGGCTTGGGACTAGAGGTCCGGATGATACGCAGTATTTT. Its translation: CASSWLGTRGPDDTQYF.

The CDR3 is CASSPSAAGNTIYF. The CDR3 region has the DNA TGTGCCAGCTCACCCTCAGCAGCTGGAAACACCATATATTTT. The V gene is TRBV18, the J gene TRBJ1-3, with D unresolved. The germline CDR1 and CDR2 sequences are KGHSH and LQKENI. This CDR3 region has 14 residues. V lost 3 bases and J lost 2, with 8 bases in between.

The chain carries TRBV18 and TRBJ2-1; D is perhaps TRBD1 (5 bases). Per the germline V gene, CDR1 is KGHSH and CDR2 is LQKENI. This CDR3 comprises 14 residues. The germline V and J ends were trimmed by 4 bases and 6 bases, with 13 bases remaining between them. CDR3 DNA sequence: TGTGCCAGCTCACGGCAGGGTCATGGCAATGAGCAGTTCTTC. Its protein product is CASSRQGHGNEQFF.